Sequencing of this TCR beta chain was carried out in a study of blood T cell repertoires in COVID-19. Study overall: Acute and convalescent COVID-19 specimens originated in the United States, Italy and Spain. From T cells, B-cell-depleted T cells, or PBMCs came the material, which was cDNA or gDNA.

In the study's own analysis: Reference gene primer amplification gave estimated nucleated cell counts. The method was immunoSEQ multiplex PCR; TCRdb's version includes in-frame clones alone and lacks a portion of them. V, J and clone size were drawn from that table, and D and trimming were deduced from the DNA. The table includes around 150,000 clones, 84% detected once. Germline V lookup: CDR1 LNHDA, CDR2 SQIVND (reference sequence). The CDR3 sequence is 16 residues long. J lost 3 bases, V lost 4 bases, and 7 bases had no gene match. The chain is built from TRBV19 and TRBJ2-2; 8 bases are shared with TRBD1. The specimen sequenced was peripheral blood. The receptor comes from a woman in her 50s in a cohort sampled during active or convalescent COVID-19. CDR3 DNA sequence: TGTGCCAGTAGTACGCCCGGACAGGGAGACACCGGGGAGCTGTTTTTT. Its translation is CASSTPGQGDTGELFF.